The 10 T cell receptor beta chains given below trace back to one sample, sequenced in a study of OX40 agonist ivuxolimab in advanced cancers. This table comes from immunoSEQ multiplex PCR, and its TCRdb copy is limited to in-frame clones, with some not included. Among tens of thousands of clones listed, approximately 86% were seen once. The sample in question was CD4+ or CD8+ T cells sorted from blood, obtained in a trial of the OX40 agonist ivuxolimab. These receptors all stem from an adult with an advanced solid tumor such as melanoma, head and neck, liver or kidney cancer.

CDR3 coding DNA: TGTGCCAGCAGTGAGGGACAGGGGGCAGATACGCAGTATTTT. Translation gives CASSEGQGADTQYF. The V and J genes are TRBV6-4 and TRBJ2-3; 11 bases fit TRBD1. The CDR3 consists of 14 residues. V lost 3 bases and J lost 4; bases outside the gene matches: 0. Per germline, CDR1 MRHNA and CDR2 SNTAGT.

This rearrangement joins TRBV5-8 to TRBJ2-5; no firm D call. Near its end, the DNA agrees better with TRBJ2-7, so the J call may be wrong. From germline, CDR1 is SGHTS and CDR2 YDEGEE. This CDR3 contains 11 residues. The CDR3 DNA follows: TGTGCCAGCAGCTTGGACTACGAGCAGTACTTC. Translated, it gives CASSLDYEQYF.

The chain joins TRBV30 to TRBJ1-3; D unclear. This CDR3 has 16 residues. Germline V CDR1 and CDR2: GTSNPN, SVGIG (reference sequence). V lost 0 bases to trimming and J lost 4 bases, with 16 bases between them. CDR3 coding DNA: TGTGCCTGGAGTGTACGTGCGGGCCCAAAGGGAAACACCATATATTTT. Protein sequence: CAWSVRAGPKGNTIYF.

The chain has TRBV14 and TRBJ1-5; D is undetermined. The CDR3 is made up of 12 amino acids. Germline loops: CDR1 SGHDN, CDR2 FVKESK. The germline V and J ends were trimmed by 5 bases and 7 bases, with 9 bases remaining between them. CDR3 nucleotides: TGTGCCAGCAGCGGGGTAGGGCAGCCCCAGCATTTT. Amino acid sequence: CASSGVGQPQHF.

The chain uses TRBV29-1 and TRBJ2-1; D unresolved. Per germline, CDR1 SQVTM and CDR2 ANQGSEA. The V and J ends lost 2 bases and 2 bases respectively, with 1 base between them. The CDR3 runs to 11 residues. CDR3 loop: CSVETYNEQFF. CDR3 in DNA: TGCAGCGTTGAAACCTACAATGAGCAGTTCTTC.

This clone was recorded only once. This chain uses TRBV29-1 with TRBJ1-5; D not resolved. Germline assignment: CDR1 SQVTM and CDR2 ANQGSEA. The CDR3 extends over 12 amino acids. Trimming pared 4 bases from V and 6 bases from J, leaving 10 bases between. This CDR3 reads CSVAEVAQPQHF. The CDR3 DNA follows: TGCAGCGTTGCCGAGGTGGCTCAGCCCCAGCATTTT.

The chain uses TRBV7-9 and TRBJ2-3; D is unresolved. The CDR3 runs 12 residues. Per germline, CDR1 SEHNR and CDR2 FQNEAQ (reference sequence). The V end lost 6 bases, the J end lost 4 bases, and 8 bases lay between the germline ends. In DNA, the CDR3 is TGTGCCAGCAGGTTATGGGCAGATACGCAGTATTTT. It yields the protein CASRLWADTQYF.

The rearrangement uses TRBV6-5 and TRBJ2-3; 10 bases match TRBD2. V gave up 8 bases and J gave up 6 bases; unmatched junction bases: 11. This CDR3 region has 15 residues. Per germline, CDR1 MNHEY and CDR2 SVGAGI. The DNA of the CDR3 is TGTGCCAGCCAAGGAACTAGCGGGACTCATGATACGCAGTATTTT. Translating gives CASQGTSGTHDTQYF.

This chain uses TRBV2 with TRBJ1-3; the D gene is possibly TRBD1 (6 bases). The germline V gene has CDR1 SNHLY and CDR2 FYNNEI. Trimming left V 2 bases short and J 2 bases short, with 10 bases between. This CDR3 region has 15 residues. The chain's CDR3 is CASSELGGPGNTIYF. The CDR3 DNA follows: TGTGCCAGCAGTGAACTGGGGGGCCCTGGAAACACCATATATTTT.

In its sample, this clone was seen a few times. Here the CDR3 DNA reads TGCGCCAGCAGCCCAGGGTGGGGCACAGATACGCAGTATTTT. Encoded protein: CASSPGWGTDTQYF. The chain couples TRBV10-2 to TRBJ2-3; D is possibly TRBD1 (5 bases). The CDR3 is 14 residues long. Per the germline V gene, CDR1 is WSHSY and CDR2 is SAAADI. V lost 6 bases to trimming and J lost 1 base, with 11 bases between them.